This T cell receptor (beta chain) originates from a study of post-analysis software for immune sequencing data. Study outcomes and limitations: Patients used about 5 TRBV segments, including TRBV5-6, TRBV5-1 and TRBV20-1, more often than controls.

The CDR3 totals 13 residues. Between the trimmed V and J ends, which lost 3 bases and 5 bases, there was a span of 10 bases. cDNA libraries of TCR beta carried unique molecular identifiers. In TCRdb, the PCR reads were re-called with MiXCR into one record per CDR3 protein. The table has about 400,000 distinct CDR3 sequences, around 37% seen once; the top ten hold around 15%. To note about this clonotype: The antigen is not known.

The specimen sequenced was blood. The chain is built from TRBV12-3 or TRBV12-4 and TRBJ2-5; possible D gene TRBD1, 6 bases. The source is a girl aged 5-17 years with multiple sclerosis. CDR3 bases: TGTGCCAGCAGTTTGACAGGTTGGGAGACCCAGTACTTC. Its protein product is CASSLTGWETQYF.